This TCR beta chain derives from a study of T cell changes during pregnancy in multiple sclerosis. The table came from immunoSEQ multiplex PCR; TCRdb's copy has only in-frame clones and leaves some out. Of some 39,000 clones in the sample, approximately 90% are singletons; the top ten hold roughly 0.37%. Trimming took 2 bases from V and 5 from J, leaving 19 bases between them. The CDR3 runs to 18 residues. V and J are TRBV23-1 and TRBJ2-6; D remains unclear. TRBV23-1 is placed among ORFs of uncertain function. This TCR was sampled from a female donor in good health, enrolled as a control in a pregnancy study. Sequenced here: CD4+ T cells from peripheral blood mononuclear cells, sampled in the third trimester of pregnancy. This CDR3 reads CASSQIRTQQSRANVLTF. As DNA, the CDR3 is TGCGCCAGCAGTCAAATTCGCACGCAACAAAGTCGGGCCAACGTCCTGACTTTC.